The T cell receptor (beta chain) described here comes from a study of T cells in Graves' hyperthyroidism and ophthalmopathy. The investigators amplified TCR beta CDR3 regions from RNA transcripts. The HTBI set primed first-round TCR CDR3 RT-PCR. TCRdb reprocessed the multiplex PCR reads with MiXCR, giving one entry per CDR3 protein. The sample has about 570,000 distinct CDR3 sequences, around 46% seen once; the top ten hold 15% to 20%. This CDR3 is 12 amino acids long. The V end was cut by 8 bases, the J end by 4 bases, with 15 bases between. CDR1 and CDR2 from the germline V gene are GTSNPN and SVGIG (reference sequence).

The chain joins TRBV30 to TRBJ2-7; D is possibly TRBD2 (5 bases). The source of this sequence is an adult woman with Graves' disease, either hyperthyroidism or ophthalmopathy (not recorded which). Sequencing used peripheral blood or thyroid tissue (not recorded which). This CDR3 reads CAGQRTLYEQYF. In nucleotides, the CDR3 is TGTGCCGGCCAGCGGACCCTTTACGAGCAGTACTTC.